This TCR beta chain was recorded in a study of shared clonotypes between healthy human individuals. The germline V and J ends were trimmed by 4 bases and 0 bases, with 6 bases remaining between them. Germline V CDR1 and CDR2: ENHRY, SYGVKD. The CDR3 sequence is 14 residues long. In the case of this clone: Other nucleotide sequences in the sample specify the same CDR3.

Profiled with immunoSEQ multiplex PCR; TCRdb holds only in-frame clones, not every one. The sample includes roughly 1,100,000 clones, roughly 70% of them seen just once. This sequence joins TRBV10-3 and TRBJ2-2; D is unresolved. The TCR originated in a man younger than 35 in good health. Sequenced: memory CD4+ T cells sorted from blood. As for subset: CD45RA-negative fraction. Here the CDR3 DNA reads TGTGCCATCAGTGGTCAGGCGAACACCGGGGAGCTGTTTTTT. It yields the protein CAISGQANTGELFF.